This TCR beta chain was captured in a study of graft-versus-host responses after intestinal transplantation. Findings of the study overall: Circulating GvH clones peaking coincided with falling HvG clones soon after transplant. Allografts from individuals with graft-donor T cell macrochimerism displayed high graft-versus-host to host-versus-graft clonal ratios.

The assay was immunoSEQ multiplex PCR, and TCRdb's table has in-frame clones only and misses some. Seen here are about 63,000 clones, roughly 90% observed once, and the top ten hold less than 2%. Intraepithelial and lamina propria lymphocytes were freed from processed graft tissue. As regards this clone: Its cognate antigen is unknown.

The source is a human patient who received an intestinal transplant, so some T cells may come from the graft donor. The specimen was ileum tissue, collected more than 350 days after transplant.

CDR3 sequence: CASSLVQANSGNTIYF. In nucleotides, the CDR3 is TGTGCCAGCAGTTTAGTACAGGCGAACTCTGGAAACACCATATATTTT. V is TRBV28 and J is TRBJ1-3; a possible D gene is TRBD1 (5 bases). The V and J ends lost 2 bases and 0 bases respectively, with 11 bases between them. This CDR3 comprises 16 residues. Germline values: CDR1 MDHEN, CDR2 SYDVKM.